A single TCR beta chain is shown here with its context. This clonotype was seen ten or more times. No cognate antigen has been identified for it. No base quality information exists; no much larger clone differs at one position. This specimen comes from a study of T-cell reconstitution after alpha-beta-depleted transplantation in children (dated by TCRdb to the mid-2010s). About the full investigation: T-cell immune reconstitution after TCRalphabeta/CD19-depleted allogeneic hematopoietic cell transplantation in children was quantitatively tracked in the study by means of TCR repertoire profiling. The research as a whole found: The high TCRbeta diversity at day 60 in some patients was ascribed to recipient T cells and intrathymic progenitors that had survived conditioning. The apparently early recovery of alphabetaT-cell counts about two months after transplant reportedly depended on only several hundred rapidly expanded clones that came from non-depleted graft cells. Over the following months the frequencies of hyperexpanded clones went down, and after one year T-cell counts and TCRbeta diversity were mostly credited to newly produced T cells.

Receptor amplification or capture employed PCR. TCRdb shows the sequencer as Illumina HiSeq 2500. TCR libraries were prepared with molecular barcoding, using unique molecular identifiers to normalize TCRbeta repertoire quantification. TCRdb reprocessing: public reads trimmed at Q25 with fastp, clones called with MiXCR, in-frame beta chains kept. Identical CDR3 proteins give one entry, which carries the most common genes and DNA. This sample gives about 300,000 distinct CDR3 sequences in total; over 9% of them show up just once. The ten biggest clones cover roughly 7% of the sample. The label giving this sample's treatment or condition can be read as: allogeneic hematopoietic cell transplantation with graft depleted of TCRalphabeta T cells and CD19 B cells. The transplant recipients were children given TCRalphabeta/CD19-depleted allogeneic hematopoietic cell grafts. CDR3 length: 15 amino acids, cysteine to phenylalanine. The kept DNA is CDR3 alone, 45 bases in frame from the first base. From the germline V gene, CDR1 is SGHRS and CDR2 is YFSETQ. V ends up 3 bases short and J 0 bases short, with an unmatched junction base count of 6.

The sequence joins TRBV5-1 to TRBJ2-7; TRBD1 agrees with 7 junctional bases. This clonotype was sampled from a boy under two years old with acute myeloid leukemia, due to receive a stem cell transplant. The specimen was PBMCs, collected before TCRalphabeta/CD19-depleted stem cell transplant. The CDR3 in this case is CASSSDRLGSYEQYF. DNA sequence: TGCGCCAGCAGCTCGGACAGGCTTGGCTCCTACGAGCAGTACTTC. Reference TRBV5-1 and TRBJ2-7 proteins supply the regions before and after the CDR3; the full variable domain is: KAGVTQTPRYLIKTRGQQVTLSCSPISGHRSVSWYQQTPGQGLQFLFEYFSETQRNKGNFPGRFSGRQFSNSRSEMNVSTLELGDSALYLCASSSDRLGSYEQYFGPGTRLTVT.